A single TCR beta chain is shown here with its context. The antigen remains unidentified. These data originate in a study of shared clonotypes between healthy human individuals. The wider study: Per-donor plates numbered three CD4 naive, three CD4 memory, two CD8 naive and one CD8 memory.

The junction had 12 bases not matched to a gene; V was cut back by 7 bases and J by 5 bases. The CDR3 has 15 residues. Looked up from germline, CDR1 is SQVTM and CDR2 is ANQGSEA. Terminally differentiated effector memory CD45RA+ cells were excluded from the naive CD8 cells, which were CD45RO-negative and positively selected for CCR7. Original processing methods: Filtering differed since immunoSEQ provided only junctions, with no quality scores. Assay used: immunoSEQ multiplex PCR; TCRdb lists only in-frame clones, some missing. V and J calls and clone size are as listed in that table; D and trimming were resolved from the DNA. The sample has roughly 570,000 clones; 98% are singletons. General study points: Generation probabilities were higher for clonotypes shared across all four sorted-subset donors than for unshared ones. Only blood underwent sampling, and tissue repertoires likely differ.

The rearrangement links TRBV29-1 to TRBJ2-1, with TRBD2 matching over 9 bases. The sample comprised naive CD8+ T cells sorted from blood. The TCR originated in a man aged 30 to 45 in good health. CDR3 loop: CSAEMYGTSNNEQFF. The CDR3 nucleotides are TGCAGCGCCGAAATGTATGGGACTAGCAACAATGAGCAGTTCTTC.